A single sample gave rise to the 15 T cell receptor beta chains below, sequenced in a study of technical replicates of blood from a handful of donors. Generated by immunoSEQ multiplex PCR, the TCRdb table keeps only in-frame clones and is missing some. Of more than 65,000 clones in the sample, over 75% were seen once. The sequencing input was PBMCs. The receptor set was obtained from a human donor in good health. Some clones in this sample may be carry-over from other donors' samples.

This chain links TRBV7-2 with TRBJ2-2; 9 bases are shared with TRBD2. The CDR3 spans 14 residues. The ends lost 5 bases at V and 5 bases at J; junction bases unmatched: 3. The V gene's germline CDR1 is SGHTA and CDR2 FQGNSA. As DNA, the CDR3 is TGTGCCAGCAGCAATAGCGGGAGAACCGGGGAGCTGTTTTTT. Residues: CASSNSGRTGELFF.

The chain recombines TRBV19 with TRBJ2-7; a possible D gene is TRBD1 (8 bases). The CDR3 consists of 15 residues. The V gene's germline CDR1 is LNHDA and CDR2 SQIVND (reference sequence). As DNA, the CDR3 is TGTGCTGCGAAGCGGGGAACAGGGGGTACCTACGAGCAGTACTTC. Its translation is CAAKRGTGGTYEQYF.

The rearrangement links TRBV18 to TRBJ2-7; 8 positions agree with TRBD2. CDR1 KGHSH and CDR2 LQKENI come from the germline V gene. The CDR3 has 15 amino acids. The V and J ends lost 5 bases and 4 bases, in that order; junction bases with no gene match: 10. The CDR3: CASSASSGGEYEQYF. The CDR3 DNA follows: TGTGCCAGCTCAGCATCAAGCGGGGGAGAATACGAGCAGTACTTC.

The genes are TRBV18 and TRBJ2-3; 10 bases are shared with TRBD1. The V gene end was trimmed by 3 bases and the J gene end by 1 base; junction bases not matched to a gene: 1. The CDR3 covers 15 residues. Germline V gene lookup returns CDR1 KGHSH and CDR2 LQKENI. CDR3 loop: CASSPGTGGTDTQYF. The CDR3 region has the DNA TGTGCCAGCTCACCCGGGACAGGGGGCACAGATACGCAGTATTTT.

This clone appeared a few times. V is TRBV7-9 and J is TRBJ1-6; TRBD1 might be the D (6 bases). Trimming shortened V by 1 base and J by 9 bases, and 13 bases separated the two germline ends. Germline CDR1 SEHNR, CDR2 FQNEAQ (reference sequence). CDR3 size: 15 residues. CDR3 amino acids: CASSLDPGVFSPLHF. The CDR3 nucleotides read TGTGCCAGCAGCTTAGATCCAGGGGTATTTTCACCCCTCCACTTT.

J is TRBJ2-2 and V is TRBV4-2, with 11 bases lining up with TRBD1. V lost 3 bases, J lost 3 bases, and 3 bases stayed unmatched. Germline V lookup: CDR1 LGHNA, CDR2 YNFKEQ. There are 16 residues in the CDR3. For the CDR3, the DNA is TGTGCCAGCAGCCAGCCGGGACAGGGGGACACCGGGGAGCTGTTTTTT. Amino acid sequence: CASSQPGQGDTGELFF.

The chain is built from TRBV4-3 and TRBJ2-2, with TRBD2 as a possible D gene (6 bases). CDR1 is LGHNA, CDR2 YSLEER, per germline. Between the trimmed V and J ends, which lost 5 bases and 6 bases, there was a span of 13 bases. This CDR3 comprises 14 residues. CDR3 sequence (DNA): TGCGCCAGCAGCGCCTCCGGGAGCTCCGGGGAGCTGTTTTTT. This gives the protein CASSASGSSGELFF.

This clone appeared a single time. This chain's CDR3 is CASQASPYTAQYF. The CDR3 nucleotides read TGTGCCTCCCAAGCGAGCCCTTACACGGCCCAGTACTTC. The chain couples TRBV27 to TRBJ2-5, with D unresolved. This CDR3 has 13 residues. Trimming cost V 11 bases and J 9 bases, with 22 bases left between them. Germline lookup yields CDR1 MNHEY and CDR2 SMNVEV (reference sequence).

The chain joins TRBV27 to TRBJ2-6; D call uncertain. Germline CDR1 and CDR2: MNHEY and SMNVEV (reference sequence). V dropped 2 bases and J dropped 0 bases, with 8 bases sitting between them. The length of the CDR3 is 16 residues. CDR3 region: CASSLNSNSGANVLTF. The CDR3 DNA reads as TGTGCCAGCAGTTTAAACAGCAACTCTGGGGCCAACGTCCTGACTTTC.

The rearrangement links TRBV4-3 to TRBJ1-2; D not certain. Germline CDR1 reads LGHNA; CDR2 reads YSLEER. Deletions cut 0 bases from V and 8 bases from J, with 13 bases between. The CDR3 is made up of 14 amino acids. The CDR3 loop reads CASSQEGGPGGYTF. CDR3 DNA: TGCGCCAGCAGCCAAGAAGGAGGTCCGGGGGGCTACACCTTC.

J is TRBJ2-5 and V is TRBV9; 15 nucleotides line up with TRBD2. This CDR3 has 16 residues. The germline gives CDR1 SGDLS, CDR2 YYNGEE. With V trimmed by 4 bases and J by 2 bases, 3 bases remained unmatched. The chain's CDR3 is CASSRTSGGGQETQYF. CDR3 nucleotide sequence: TGTGCCAGCAGCCGGACTAGCGGGGGGGGACAAGAGACCCAGTACTTC.

V is TRBV4-2 and J is TRBJ2-5; 7 bases align to TRBD2. Per germline, CDR1 LGHNA and CDR2 YNFKEQ. The J segment lost 2 bases and the V segment lost 2 bases, leaving 8 bases of the junction unmatched. CDR3 size: 16 residues. The CDR3 coding sequence is TGTGCCAGCAGCCAAAATGCGGGGGTAGTTCAAGAGACCCAGTACTTC. Amino acid sequence: CASSQNAGVVQETQYF.

The chain employs TRBV7-9 and TRBJ2-1; D ambiguous. V lost 5 bases and J lost 4, with 12 bases in between. CDR3 length equals 14 residues. Germline lookup yields CDR1 SEHNR and CDR2 FQNEAQ (reference sequence). The CDR3, as DNA: TGTGCCAGCAGCCAAACGGGTCCGTACAATGAGCAGTTCTTC. Translation gives CASSQTGPYNEQFF.

The V gene is TRBV19, the J gene TRBJ2-1; 10 nucleotides match TRBD2. CDR3 length equals 15 residues. In germline, CDR1 is LNHDA, CDR2 SQIVND (reference sequence). V lost 3 bases to trimming and J lost 12 bases; unmatched junction nucleotides: 11. As DNA, the CDR3 is TGTGCCAGTAGTATCTCGGGACAGAGACTAGCGGGGCAGTTCTTC. This gives the protein CASSISGQRLAGQFF.

The J gene is TRBJ1-2, the V gene TRBV6-5; TRBD1 matches 9 bases. The J segment lost 2 bases and the V segment lost 2 bases, leaving 0 bases of the junction unmatched. The germline CDR1 and CDR2 sequences are MNHEY and SVGAGI. There are 14 residues in the CDR3. CDR3 DNA: TGTGCCAGCAGTTACGGACAGGGGAACTATGGCTACACCTTC. Amino acids: CASSYGQGNYGYTF.